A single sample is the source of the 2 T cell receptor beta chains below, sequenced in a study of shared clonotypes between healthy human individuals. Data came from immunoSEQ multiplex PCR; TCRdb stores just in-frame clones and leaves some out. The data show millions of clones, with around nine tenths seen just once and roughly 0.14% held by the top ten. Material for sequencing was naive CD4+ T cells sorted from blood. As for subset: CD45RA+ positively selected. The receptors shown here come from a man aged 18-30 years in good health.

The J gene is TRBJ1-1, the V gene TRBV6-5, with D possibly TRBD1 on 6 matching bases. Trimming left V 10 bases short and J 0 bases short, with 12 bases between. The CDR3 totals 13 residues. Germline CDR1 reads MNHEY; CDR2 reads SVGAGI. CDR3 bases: TGTGCCACCGGAAGGGGGTTGAACACTGAAGCTTTCTTT. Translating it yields CATGRGLNTEAFF.

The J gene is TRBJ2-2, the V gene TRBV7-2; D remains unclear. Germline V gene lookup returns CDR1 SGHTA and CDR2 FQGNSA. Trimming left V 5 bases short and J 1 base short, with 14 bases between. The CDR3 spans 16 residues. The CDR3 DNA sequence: TGTGCCAGCAGCGCCAGAGTCCGGCGGAACACCGGGGAGCTGTTTTTT. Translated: CASSARVRRNTGELFF.